These 2 T cell receptor beta chains originate from one sample sequenced in a study of IL-17A CD8 T cells in psoriatic arthritis synovium. The protocol was immunoSEQ multiplex PCR, while the TCRdb copy is restricted to in-frame clones and leaves out a portion. This repertoire shows 2,000 to 2,500 clones, less than 75% found once; its top ten account for under 12%. The synovial fluid came from psoriatic arthritis joints with active inflammation. Sequenced material: memory CD8+ T cells from synovial fluid. Subset reported: bulk memory CD8+ T cells (CD45RA-CD27+/- and CD45RA+CD27-). The receptors stem from a human donor with psoriatic arthritis.

This chain uses TRBV6-6 with TRBJ2-2; D uncertain. The germline CDR1 and CDR2 sequences are MNHNY and SVGAGI (reference sequence). V dropped 3 bases and J dropped 2 bases, with 4 bases sitting between them. CDR3 length: 13 amino acids. The CDR3 coding sequence is TGTGCCAGCAGTTATACCAACACCGGGGAGCTGTTTTTT. Its protein product is CASSYTNTGELFF.

V usage is TRBV27 and J usage is TRBJ2-1, with TRBD1 identical over 7 bases. The CDR3 totals 15 residues. From germline, CDR1 is MNHEY and CDR2 SMNVEV (reference sequence). Germline trimming cut 2 bases from V and 6 bases from J; bases unmatched to any gene: 7. The CDR3 DNA follows: TGTGCCAGCAGTTTAAGGACAGGTTTGATCAATGAGCAGTTCTTC. Translating it yields CASSLRTGLINEQFF.